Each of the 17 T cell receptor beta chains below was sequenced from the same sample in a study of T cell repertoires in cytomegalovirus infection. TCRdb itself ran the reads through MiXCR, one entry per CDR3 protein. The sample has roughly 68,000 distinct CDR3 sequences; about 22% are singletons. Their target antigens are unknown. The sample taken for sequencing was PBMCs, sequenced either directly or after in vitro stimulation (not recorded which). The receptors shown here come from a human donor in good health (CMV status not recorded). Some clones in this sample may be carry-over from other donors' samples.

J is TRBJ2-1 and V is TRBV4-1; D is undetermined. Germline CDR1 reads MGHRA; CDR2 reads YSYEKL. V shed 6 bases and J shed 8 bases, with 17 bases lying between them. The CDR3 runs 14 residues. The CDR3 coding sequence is TGCGCCAGCAGTACCCAGCGATCTTTACATGAGCAGTTCTTC. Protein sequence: CASSTQRSLHEQFF.

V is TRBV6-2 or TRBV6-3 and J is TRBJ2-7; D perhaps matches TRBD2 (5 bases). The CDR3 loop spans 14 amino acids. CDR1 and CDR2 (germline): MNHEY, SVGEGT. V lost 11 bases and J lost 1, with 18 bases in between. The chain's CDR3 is CAGEGDRCSYEQYF. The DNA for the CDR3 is TGTGCCGGAGAGGGAGACCGCTGTTCCTACGAGCAGTACTTC.

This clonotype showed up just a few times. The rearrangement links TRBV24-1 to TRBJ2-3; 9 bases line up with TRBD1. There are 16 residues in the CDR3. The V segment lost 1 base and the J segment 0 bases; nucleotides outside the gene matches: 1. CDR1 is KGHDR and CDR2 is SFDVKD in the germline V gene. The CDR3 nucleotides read TGTGCCACCAGTGATTTCGGGACAGGGAGCACAGATACGCAGTATTTT. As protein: CATSDFGTGSTDTQYF.

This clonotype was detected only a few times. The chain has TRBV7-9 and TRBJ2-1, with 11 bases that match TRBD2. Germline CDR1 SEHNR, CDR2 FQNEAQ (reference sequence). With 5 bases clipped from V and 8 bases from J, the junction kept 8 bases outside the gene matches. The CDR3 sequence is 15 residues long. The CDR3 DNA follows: TGTGCCAGCAGCATCGTCGGACTAGCGGGTCATGAGCAGTTCTTC. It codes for CASSIVGLAGHEQFF.

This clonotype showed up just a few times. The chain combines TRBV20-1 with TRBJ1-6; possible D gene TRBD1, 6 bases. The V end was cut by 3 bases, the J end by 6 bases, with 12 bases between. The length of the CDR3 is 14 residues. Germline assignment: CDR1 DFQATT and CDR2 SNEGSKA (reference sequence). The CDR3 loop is CSASQGTPNSPLHF. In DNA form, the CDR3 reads TGCAGTGCTAGTCAGGGGACCCCTAATTCACCCCTCCACTTT.

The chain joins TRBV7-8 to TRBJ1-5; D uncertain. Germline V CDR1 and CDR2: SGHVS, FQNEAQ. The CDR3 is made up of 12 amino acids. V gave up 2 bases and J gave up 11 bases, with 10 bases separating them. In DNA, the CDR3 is TGTGCCAGCAGCTTAAATAAGTTAGCCCAGCATTTT. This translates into CASSLNKLAQHF.

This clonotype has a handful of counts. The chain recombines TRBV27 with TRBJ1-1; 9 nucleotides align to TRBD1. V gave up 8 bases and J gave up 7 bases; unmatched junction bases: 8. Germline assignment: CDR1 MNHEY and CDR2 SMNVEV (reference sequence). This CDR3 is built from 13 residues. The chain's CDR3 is CASERTGEDEAFF. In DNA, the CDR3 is TGTGCCAGCGAGAGGACAGGGGAAGATGAAGCTTTCTTT.

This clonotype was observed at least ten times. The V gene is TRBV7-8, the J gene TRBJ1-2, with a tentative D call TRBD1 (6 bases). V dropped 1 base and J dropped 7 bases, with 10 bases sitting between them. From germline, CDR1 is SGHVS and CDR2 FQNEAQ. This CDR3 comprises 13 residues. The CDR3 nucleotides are TGTGCCAGCAGCTTAGGACCAGGGGCTGGCTACACCTTC. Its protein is CASSLGPGAGYTF. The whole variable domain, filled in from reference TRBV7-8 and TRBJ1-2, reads GAGVSQSPRYKVAKRGQDVALRCDPISGHVSLFWYQQALGQGPEFLTYFQNEAQLDKSGLPSDRFFAERPEGSVSTLKIQRTQQEDSAVYLCASSLGPGAGYTFGSGTRLTVV.

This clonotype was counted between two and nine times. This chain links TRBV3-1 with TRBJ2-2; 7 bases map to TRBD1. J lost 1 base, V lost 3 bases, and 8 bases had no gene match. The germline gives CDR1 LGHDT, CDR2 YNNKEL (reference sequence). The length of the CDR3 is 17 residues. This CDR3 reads CASSQGKRTGNTGELFF. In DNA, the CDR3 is TGTGCCAGCAGCCAGGGCAAACGGACAGGGAACACCGGGGAGCTGTTTTTT.

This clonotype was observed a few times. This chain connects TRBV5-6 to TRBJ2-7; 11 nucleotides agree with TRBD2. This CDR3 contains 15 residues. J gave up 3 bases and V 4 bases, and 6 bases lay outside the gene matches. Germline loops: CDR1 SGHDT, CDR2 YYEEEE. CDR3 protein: CASSAGTSGGYEQYF. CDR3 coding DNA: TGTGCCAGCAGCGCAGGGACTAGCGGAGGCTACGAGCAGTACTTC.

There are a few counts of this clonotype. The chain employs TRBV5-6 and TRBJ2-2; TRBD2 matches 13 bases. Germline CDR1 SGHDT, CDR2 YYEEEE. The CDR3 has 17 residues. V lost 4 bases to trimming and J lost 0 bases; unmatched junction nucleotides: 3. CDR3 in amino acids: CASSAGLAGSNTGELFF. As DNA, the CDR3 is TGTGCCAGCAGCGCGGGACTAGCGGGGTCGAACACCGGGGAGCTGTTTTTT.

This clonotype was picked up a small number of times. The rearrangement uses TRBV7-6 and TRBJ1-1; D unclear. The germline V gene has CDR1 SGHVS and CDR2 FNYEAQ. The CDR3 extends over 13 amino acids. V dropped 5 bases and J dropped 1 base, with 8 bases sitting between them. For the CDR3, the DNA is TGTGCCAGCAGCACAACAGCGAACACTGAAGCTTTCTTT. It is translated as CASSTTANTEAFF.

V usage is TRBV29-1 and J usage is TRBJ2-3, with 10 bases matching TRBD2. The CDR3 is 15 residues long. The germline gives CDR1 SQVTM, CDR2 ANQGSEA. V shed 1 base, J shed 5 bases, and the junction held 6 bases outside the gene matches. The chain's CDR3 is CSVEGLAGARDTQYF. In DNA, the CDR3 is TGCAGCGTTGAAGGCCTAGCGGGAGCGAGAGATACGCAGTATTTT.

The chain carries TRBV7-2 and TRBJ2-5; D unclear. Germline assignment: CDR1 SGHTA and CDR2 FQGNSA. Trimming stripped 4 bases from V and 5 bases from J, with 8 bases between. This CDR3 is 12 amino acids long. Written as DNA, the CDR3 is TGTGCCAGCAGCTCATCAGTGGAGACCCAGTACTTC. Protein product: CASSSSVETQYF.

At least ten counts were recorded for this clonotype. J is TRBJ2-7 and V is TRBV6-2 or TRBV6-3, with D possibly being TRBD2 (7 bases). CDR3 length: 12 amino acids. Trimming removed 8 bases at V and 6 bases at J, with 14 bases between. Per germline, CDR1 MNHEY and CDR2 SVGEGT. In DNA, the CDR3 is TGTGCCAGCGCGGGGGCTGGTCGCGAGCAGTACTTC. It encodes CASAGAGREQYF.

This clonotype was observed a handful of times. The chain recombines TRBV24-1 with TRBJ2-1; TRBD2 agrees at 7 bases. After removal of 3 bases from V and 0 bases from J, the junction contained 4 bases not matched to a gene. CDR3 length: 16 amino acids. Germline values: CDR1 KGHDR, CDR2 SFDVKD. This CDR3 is CATSDPSGYSYNEQFF. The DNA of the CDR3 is TGTGCCACCAGTGATCCTAGCGGATACTCCTACAATGAGCAGTTCTTC.

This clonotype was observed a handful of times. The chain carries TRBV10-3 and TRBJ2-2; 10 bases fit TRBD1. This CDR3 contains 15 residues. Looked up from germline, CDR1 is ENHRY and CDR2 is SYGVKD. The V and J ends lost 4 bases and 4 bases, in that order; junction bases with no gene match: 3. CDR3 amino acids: CAISAGQGSTGELFF. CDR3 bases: TGTGCCATCAGTGCGGGACAGGGGTCCACCGGGGAGCTGTTTTTT.